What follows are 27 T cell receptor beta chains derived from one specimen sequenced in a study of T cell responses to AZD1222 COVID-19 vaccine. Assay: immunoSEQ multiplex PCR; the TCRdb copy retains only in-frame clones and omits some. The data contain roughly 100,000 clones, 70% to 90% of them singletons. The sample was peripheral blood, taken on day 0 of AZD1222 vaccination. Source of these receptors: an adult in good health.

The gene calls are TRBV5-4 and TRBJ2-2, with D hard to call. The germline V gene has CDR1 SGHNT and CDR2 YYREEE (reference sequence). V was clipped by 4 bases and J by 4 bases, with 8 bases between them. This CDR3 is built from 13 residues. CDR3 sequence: CASSLEVTGELFF. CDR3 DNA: TGTGCCAGCAGCCTCGAAGTCACCGGGGAGCTGTTTTTT.

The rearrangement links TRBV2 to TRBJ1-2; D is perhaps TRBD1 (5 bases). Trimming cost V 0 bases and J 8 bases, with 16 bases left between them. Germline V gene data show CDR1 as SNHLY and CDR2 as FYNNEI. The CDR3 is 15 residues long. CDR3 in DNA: TGTGCCAGCAGTGAAGCAGGGACGTCTTCAGGGGGCTACACCTTC. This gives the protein CASSEAGTSSGGYTF.

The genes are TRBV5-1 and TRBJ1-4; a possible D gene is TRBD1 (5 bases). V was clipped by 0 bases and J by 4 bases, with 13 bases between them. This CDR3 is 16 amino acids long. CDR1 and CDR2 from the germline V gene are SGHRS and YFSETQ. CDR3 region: CASSLVGALHNEKLFF. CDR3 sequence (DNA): TGCGCCAGCAGCTTGGTAGGGGCCCTTCATAATGAAAAACTGTTTTTT.

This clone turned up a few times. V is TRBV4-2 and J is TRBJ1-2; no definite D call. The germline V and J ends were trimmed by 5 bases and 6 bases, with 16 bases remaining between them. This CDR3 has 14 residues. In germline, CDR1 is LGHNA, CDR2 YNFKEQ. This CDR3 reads CASSMTSPADGYTF. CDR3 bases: TGTGCCAGCAGCATGACATCACCTGCGGATGGCTACACCTTC.

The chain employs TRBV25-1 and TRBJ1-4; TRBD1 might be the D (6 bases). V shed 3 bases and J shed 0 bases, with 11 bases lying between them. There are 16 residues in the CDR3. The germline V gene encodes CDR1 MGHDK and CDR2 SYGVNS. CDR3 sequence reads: CASSDPRTATNEKLFF. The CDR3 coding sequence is TGTGCCAGCAGTGACCCCCGGACAGCAACTAATGAAAAACTGTTTTTT. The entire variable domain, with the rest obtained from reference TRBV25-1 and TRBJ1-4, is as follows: EADIYQTPRYLVIGTGKKITLECSQTMGHDKMYWYQQDPGMELHLIHYSYGVNSTEKGDLSSESTVSRIRTEHFPLTLESARPSHTSQYLCASSDPRTATNEKLFFGSGTQLSVL.

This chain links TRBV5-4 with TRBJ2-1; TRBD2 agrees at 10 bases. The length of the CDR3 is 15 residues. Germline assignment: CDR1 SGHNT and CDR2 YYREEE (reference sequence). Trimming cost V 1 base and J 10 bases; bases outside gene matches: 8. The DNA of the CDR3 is TGTGCCAGCAGCTTGATCCTAGCGGGGGTACAGGAGCAGTTCTTC. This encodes CASSLILAGVQEQFF. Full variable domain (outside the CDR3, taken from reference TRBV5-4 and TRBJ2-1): ETGVTQSPTHLIKTRGQQVTLRCSSQSGHNTVSWYQQALGQGPQFIFQYYREEENGRGNFPPRFSGLQFPNYSSELNVNALELDDSALYLCASSLILAGVQEQFFGPGTRLTVL.

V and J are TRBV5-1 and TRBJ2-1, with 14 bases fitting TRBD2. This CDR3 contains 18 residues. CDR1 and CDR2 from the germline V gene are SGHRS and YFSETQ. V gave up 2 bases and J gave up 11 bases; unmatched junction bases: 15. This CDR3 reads CASSFLGLAGDLERKQFF. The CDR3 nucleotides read TGCGCCAGCAGCTTTTTGGGACTAGCGGGGGACCTCGAGCGGAAGCAGTTCTTC.

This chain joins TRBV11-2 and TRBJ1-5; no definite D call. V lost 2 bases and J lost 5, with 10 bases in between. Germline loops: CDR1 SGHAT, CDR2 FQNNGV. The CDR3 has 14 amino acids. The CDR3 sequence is CASSLFTEYQPQHF. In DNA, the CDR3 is TGTGCCAGCAGCTTATTTACCGAGTATCAGCCCCAGCATTTT. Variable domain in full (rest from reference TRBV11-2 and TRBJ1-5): EAGVAQSPRYKIIEKRQSVAFWCNPISGHATLYWYQQILGQGPKLLIQFQNNGVVDDSQLPKDRFSAERLKGVDSTLKIQPAKLEDSAVYLCASSLFTEYQPQHFGDGTRLSIL.

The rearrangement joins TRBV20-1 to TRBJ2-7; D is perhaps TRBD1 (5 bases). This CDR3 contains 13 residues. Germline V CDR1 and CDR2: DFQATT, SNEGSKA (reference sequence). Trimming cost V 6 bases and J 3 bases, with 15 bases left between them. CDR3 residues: CSASTGEFYEQYF. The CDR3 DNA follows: TGCAGTGCCAGTACAGGAGAATTCTACGAGCAGTACTTC.

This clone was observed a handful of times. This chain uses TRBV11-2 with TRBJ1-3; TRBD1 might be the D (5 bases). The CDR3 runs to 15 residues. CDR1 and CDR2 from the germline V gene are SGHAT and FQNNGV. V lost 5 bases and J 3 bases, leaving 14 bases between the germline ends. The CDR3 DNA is TGTGCCAGCAGCCCCGGGTTGGGGCGTGGAAACACCATATATTTT. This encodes CASSPGLGRGNTIYF.

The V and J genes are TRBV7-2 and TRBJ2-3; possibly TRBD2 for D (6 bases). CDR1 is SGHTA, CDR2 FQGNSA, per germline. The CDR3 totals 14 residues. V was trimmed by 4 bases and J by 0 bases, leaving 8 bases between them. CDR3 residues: CASSSTRSTDTQYF. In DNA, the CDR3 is TGTGCCAGCAGCTCGACTAGGAGCACAGATACGCAGTATTTT.

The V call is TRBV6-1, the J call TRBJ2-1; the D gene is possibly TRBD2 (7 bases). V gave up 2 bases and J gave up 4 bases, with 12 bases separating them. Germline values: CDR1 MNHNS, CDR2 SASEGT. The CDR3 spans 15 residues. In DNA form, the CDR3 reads TGTGCCAGCAGTGAATGGGAGGGGGGGTACAATGAGCAGTTCTTC. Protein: CASSEWEGGYNEQFF.

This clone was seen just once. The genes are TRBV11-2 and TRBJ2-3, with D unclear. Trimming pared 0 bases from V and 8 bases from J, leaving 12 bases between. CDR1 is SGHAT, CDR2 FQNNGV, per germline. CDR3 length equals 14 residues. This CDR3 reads CASSLDRVAGTQYF. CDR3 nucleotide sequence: TGTGCCAGCAGCTTAGATCGAGTAGCAGGTACGCAGTATTTT.

Written as DNA, the CDR3 is TGTGCCAGCAGCGAACAGGGCACTAATGAAAAACTGTTTTTT. Its protein is CASSEQGTNEKLFF. This chain connects TRBV9 to TRBJ1-4; D possibly corresponds to TRBD1 (6 bases). The CDR3 is made up of 14 amino acids. V was pared by 3 bases and J by 2 bases, with 8 bases between. In germline, CDR1 is SGDLS, CDR2 YYNGEE.

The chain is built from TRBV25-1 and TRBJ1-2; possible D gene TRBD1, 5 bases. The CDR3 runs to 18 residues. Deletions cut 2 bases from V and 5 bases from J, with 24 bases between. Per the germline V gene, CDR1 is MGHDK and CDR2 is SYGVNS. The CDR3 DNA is TGTGCCAGCAGTGAAAGGAGTGGGCAGGGAAGGTCTCGATATGGCTACACCTTC. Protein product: CASSERSGQGRSRYGYTF.

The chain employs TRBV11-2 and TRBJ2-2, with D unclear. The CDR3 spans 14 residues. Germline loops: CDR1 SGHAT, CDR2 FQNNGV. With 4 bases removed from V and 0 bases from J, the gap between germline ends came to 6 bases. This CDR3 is CASSYRANTGELFF. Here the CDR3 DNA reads TGTGCCAGCAGCTACCGGGCGAACACCGGGGAGCTGTTTTTT.

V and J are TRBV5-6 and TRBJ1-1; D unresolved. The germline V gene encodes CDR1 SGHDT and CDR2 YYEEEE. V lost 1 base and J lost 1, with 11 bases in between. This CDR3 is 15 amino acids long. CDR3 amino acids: CASSLWWQQNTEAFF. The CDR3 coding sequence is TGTGCCAGCAGCTTGTGGTGGCAGCAGAACACTGAAGCTTTCTTT.

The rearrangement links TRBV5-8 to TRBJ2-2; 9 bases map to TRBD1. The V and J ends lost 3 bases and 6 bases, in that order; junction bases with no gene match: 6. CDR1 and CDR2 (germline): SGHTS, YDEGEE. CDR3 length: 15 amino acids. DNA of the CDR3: TGTGCCAGCAGCTACCGGGACAGGGAAGCCGGGGAGCTGTTTTTT. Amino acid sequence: CASSYRDREAGELFF.

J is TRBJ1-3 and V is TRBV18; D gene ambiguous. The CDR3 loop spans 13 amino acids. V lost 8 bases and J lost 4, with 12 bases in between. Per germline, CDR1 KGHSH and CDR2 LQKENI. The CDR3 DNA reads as TGTGCCAGCATCCACGGAACAGGAAACACCATATATTTT. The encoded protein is CASIHGTGNTIYF.

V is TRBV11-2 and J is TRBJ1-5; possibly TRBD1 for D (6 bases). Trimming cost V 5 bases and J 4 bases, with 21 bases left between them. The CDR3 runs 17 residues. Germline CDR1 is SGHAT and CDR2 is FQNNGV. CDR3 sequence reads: CASSQLPHRAGNQPQHF. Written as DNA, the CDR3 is TGTGCCAGCAGCCAATTGCCCCACAGGGCGGGAAATCAGCCCCAGCATTTT. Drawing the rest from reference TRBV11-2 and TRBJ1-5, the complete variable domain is EAGVAQSPRYKIIEKRQSVAFWCNPISGHATLYWYQQILGQGPKLLIQFQNNGVVDDSQLPKDRFSAERLKGVDSTLKIQPAKLEDSAVYLCASSQLPHRAGNQPQHFGDGTRLSIL.

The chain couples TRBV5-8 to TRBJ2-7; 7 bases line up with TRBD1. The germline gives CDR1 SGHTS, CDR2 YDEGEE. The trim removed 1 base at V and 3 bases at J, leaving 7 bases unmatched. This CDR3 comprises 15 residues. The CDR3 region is CASSLYGTDLYEQYF. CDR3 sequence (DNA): TGTGCCAGCAGCTTGTACGGGACAGATCTCTACGAGCAGTACTTC.

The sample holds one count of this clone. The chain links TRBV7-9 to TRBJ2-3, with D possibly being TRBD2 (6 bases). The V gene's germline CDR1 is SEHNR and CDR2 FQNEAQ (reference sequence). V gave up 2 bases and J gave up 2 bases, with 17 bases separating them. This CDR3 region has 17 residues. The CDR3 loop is CASSLLTPRGNTDTQYF. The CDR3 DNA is TGTGCCAGCAGCTTACTTACCCCCCGCGGGAACACAGATACGCAGTATTTT. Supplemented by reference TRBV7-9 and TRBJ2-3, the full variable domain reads DTGVSQNPRHKITKRGQNVTFRCDPISEHNRLYWYRQTLGQGPEFLTYFQNEAQLEKSRLLSDRFSAERPKGSFSTLEIQRTEQGDSAMYLCASSLLTPRGNTDTQYFGPGTRLTVL.

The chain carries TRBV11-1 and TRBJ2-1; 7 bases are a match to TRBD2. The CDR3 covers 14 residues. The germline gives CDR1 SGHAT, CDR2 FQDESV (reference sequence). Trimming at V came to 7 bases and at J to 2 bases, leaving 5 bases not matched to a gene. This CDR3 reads CASTGGLTYNEQFF. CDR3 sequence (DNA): TGTGCCAGCACGGGGGGACTGACCTACAATGAGCAGTTCTTC.

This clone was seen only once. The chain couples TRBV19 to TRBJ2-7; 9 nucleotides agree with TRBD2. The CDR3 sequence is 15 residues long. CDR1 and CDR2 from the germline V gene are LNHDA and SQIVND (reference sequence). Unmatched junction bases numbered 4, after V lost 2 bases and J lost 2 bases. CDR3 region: CASSILGGGAYEQYF. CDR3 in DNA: TGTGCCAGTAGTATATTAGGCGGGGGGGCCTACGAGCAGTACTTC.

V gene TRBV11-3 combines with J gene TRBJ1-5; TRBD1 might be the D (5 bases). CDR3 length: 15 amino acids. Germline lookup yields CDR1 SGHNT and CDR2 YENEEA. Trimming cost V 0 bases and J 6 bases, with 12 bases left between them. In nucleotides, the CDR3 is TGTGCCAGCAGCTTAGATGATCAGGGCTGTCAGCCCCAGCATTTT. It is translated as CASSLDDQGCQPQHF.

CDR3 loop: CASSPTSASYNEQFF. CDR3 bases: TGTGCCAGTAGTCCAACTAGCGCCTCCTACAATGAGCAGTTCTTC. V gene TRBV19 combines with J gene TRBJ2-1, with TRBD2 matching over 7 bases. The CDR3 length is 15 residues. The V and J ends lost 5 bases and 0 bases, in that order; junction bases with no gene match: 4. Germline V lookup: CDR1 LNHDA, CDR2 SQIVND (reference sequence). Variable domain in full (rest from reference TRBV19 and TRBJ2-1): DGGITQSPKYLFRKEGQNVTLSCEQNLNHDAMYWYRQDPGQGLRLIYYSQIVNDFQKGDIAEGYSVSREKKESFPLTVTSAQKNPTAFYLCASSPTSASYNEQFFGPGTRLTVL.

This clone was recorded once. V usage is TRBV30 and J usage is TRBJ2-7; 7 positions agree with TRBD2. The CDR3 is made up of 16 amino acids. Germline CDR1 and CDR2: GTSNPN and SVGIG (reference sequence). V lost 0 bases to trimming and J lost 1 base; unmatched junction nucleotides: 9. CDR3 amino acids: CAWSVPGGGRSYEQYF. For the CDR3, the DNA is TGTGCCTGGAGTGTACCGGGGGGAGGGCGATCCTACGAGCAGTACTTC.